A single sample gave rise to the 27 T cell receptor beta chains below, sequenced in a study of blood T cell repertoires in COVID-19. Sequencing used immunoSEQ multiplex PCR; TCRdb keeps in-frame clones, though not all of them. The profile covers around 310,000 clones, with around 90% appearing a single time and around 0.97% taken by the ten largest. The sequencing sample was made of peripheral blood. The source is a middle-aged woman with COVID-19, enrolled during active disease.

The CDR3 DNA is TGTGCCAGCAGCTCTTACTACGAGCAGTACTTC. This encodes CASSSYYEQYF. The chain couples TRBV7-9 to TRBJ2-7, with no clear D. This CDR3 contains 11 residues. Germline V gene sequence: CDR1 SEHNR, CDR2 FQNEAQ (reference sequence). Trimming pared 4 bases from V and 3 bases from J, leaving 4 bases between.

This sequence joins TRBV12-3 or TRBV12-4 and TRBJ1-1; maybe TRBD1 (5 bases). The CDR3 consists of 11 residues. Trimming took 0 bases from V and 11 from J, leaving 7 bases between them. CDR3 protein: CASSLARGAFF. CDR3 bases: TGTGCCAGCAGTTTAGCACGGGGGGCTTTCTTT.

The rearrangement links TRBV27 to TRBJ1-2; D is perhaps TRBD1 (5 bases). With 0 bases removed from V and 6 bases from J, the gap between germline ends came to 14 bases. This CDR3 contains 15 residues. Germline CDR1 MNHEY, CDR2 SMNVEV (reference sequence). CDR3 residues: CASSLSGDRVHGYTF. As DNA, the CDR3 is TGTGCCAGCAGTTTATCCGGTGACAGAGTACATGGCTACACCTTC.

CDR3 nucleotide sequence: TGTGCCAGCAGTCGCCGGACAGGGGTTGGGACAGATACGCAGTATTTT. It codes for CASSRRTGVGTDTQYF. The chain uses TRBV27 and TRBJ2-3; 9 nucleotides line up with TRBD1. CDR1 is MNHEY and CDR2 is SMNVEV in the germline V gene (reference sequence). The CDR3 totals 16 residues. Germline trimming cut 5 bases from V and 3 bases from J; bases unmatched to any gene: 9.

The chain recombines TRBV5-1 with TRBJ1-2; the match to TRBD1 covers 7 bases. Germline V gene lookup returns CDR1 SGHRS and CDR2 YFSETQ. The CDR3 consists of 13 residues. With 1 base clipped from V and 6 bases from J, the junction kept 3 bases outside the gene matches. The CDR3 protein is CASSLTGDDGYTF. In DNA, the CDR3 is TGCGCCAGCAGCTTGACAGGGGATGATGGCTACACCTTC.

The rearrangement uses TRBV7-3 and TRBJ2-3; possible D gene TRBD1, 6 bases. Trimming removed 5 bases at V and 3 bases at J, with 15 bases between. Germline V lookup: CDR1 SGHTA, CDR2 FQGTGA. There are 15 residues in the CDR3. The CDR3 nucleotides are TGTGCCAGCAGCGTACAGGGTTCTGGGACAGATACGCAGTATTTT. Its protein product is CASSVQGSGTDTQYF. Drawing the rest from reference TRBV7-3 and TRBJ2-3, the complete variable domain is GAGVSQTPSNKVTEKGKYVELRCDPISGHTALYWYRQSLGQGPEFLIYFQGTGAADDSGLPNDRFFAVRPEGSVSTLKIQRTERGDSAVYLCASSVQGSGTDTQYFGPGTRLTVL.

The V call is TRBV2, the J call TRBJ2-7, with 7 bases matching TRBD1. The junction had 8 bases not matched to a gene; V was cut back by 3 bases and J by 0 bases. The germline V gene has CDR1 SNHLY and CDR2 FYNNEI. The CDR3 is made up of 16 amino acids. The CDR3 here is CASSERIQGISYEQYF. The CDR3 nucleotides read TGTGCCAGCAGTGAGAGGATACAGGGGATCTCCTACGAGCAGTACTTC.

The rearrangement links TRBV10-3 to TRBJ1-1; D perhaps matches TRBD1 (6 bases). Germline values: CDR1 ENHRY, CDR2 SYGVKD. The CDR3 totals 14 residues. The V end was cut by 2 bases, the J end by 4 bases, with 11 bases between. The DNA of the CDR3 is TGTGCCATCAGTGAGCCCCGAGGGGGCACTGAAGCTTTCTTT. As protein: CAISEPRGGTEAFF.

This chain uses TRBV7-2 with TRBJ2-7; D may be TRBD2 (6 bases). Germline CDR1 and CDR2: SGHTA and FQGNSA. CDR3 length: 13 amino acids. With 2 bases removed from V and 6 bases from J, the gap between germline ends came to 11 bases. CDR3 DNA: TGTGCCAGCAGCTTATCTTGGGGGGTCGAGCAGTACTTC. It encodes CASSLSWGVEQYF.

The chain carries TRBV15 and TRBJ2-5; 8 bases agree with TRBD1. V lost 0 bases to trimming and J lost 13 bases; unmatched junction nucleotides: 10. The CDR3 totals 14 residues. Germline CDR1 LNHNV, CDR2 YYDKDF (reference sequence). Written as DNA, the CDR3 is TGTGCCACCAGCAGAGATCTTGGGACAGGTACAGTGTACTTC. Protein: CATSRDLGTGTVYF.

This clone was picked up one time. V gene TRBV5-6 combines with J gene TRBJ1-1; D not resolved. The length of the CDR3 is 16 residues. V was cut by 3 bases and J by 3 bases, with 18 bases left in between. The germline CDR1 and CDR2 sequences are SGHDT and YYEEEE. This CDR3 reads CASSSGPWTWDTEAFF. CDR3 coding DNA: TGTGCCAGCAGCTCCGGACCCTGGACTTGGGACACTGAAGCTTTCTTT.

This chain connects TRBV4-1 to TRBJ1-4; D not certain. The germline V gene encodes CDR1 MGHRA and CDR2 YSYEKL. CDR3 length: 16 residues. V lost 5 bases and J lost 3, with 16 bases in between. CDR3 loop: CASSGLNLPPNEKLFF. In DNA, the CDR3 is TGCGCCAGCAGCGGCCTCAACCTTCCGCCTAATGAAAAACTGTTTTTT.

The V call is TRBV15, the J call TRBJ2-1; D may be TRBD1 (7 bases). Trimming cost V 2 bases and J 9 bases, with 11 bases left between them. Looked up from germline, CDR1 is LNHNV and CDR2 is YYDKDF (reference sequence). There are 13 residues in the CDR3. The CDR3 region is CATSRRQGGEQFF. The CDR3 DNA is TGTGCCACCAGCAGACGACAGGGAGGTGAGCAGTTCTTC.

The rearrangement links TRBV9 to TRBJ2-7, with a weak D call TRBD1 (5 bases). V lost 3 bases and J 1 base, leaving 11 bases between the germline ends. The CDR3 consists of 14 residues. From germline, CDR1 is SGDLS and CDR2 YYNGEE. The DNA of the CDR3 is TGTGCCAGCAGCGAGGGGATAGGGTCCTACGAGCAGTACTTC. This translates into CASSEGIGSYEQYF.

V is TRBV4-1 and J is TRBJ1-5; 7 positions match TRBD1. The V gene's germline CDR1 is MGHRA and CDR2 YSYEKL. CDR3 length equals 16 residues. V shed 0 bases and J 5 bases; nucleotides not matched to a gene: 7. The DNA of the CDR3 is TGCGCCAGCAGCCAAGATGGGGCAGGGGGGTATCAGCCCCAGCATTTT. Its protein product is CASSQDGAGGYQPQHF.

The rearrangement uses TRBV29-1 and TRBJ1-6; 9 bases map to TRBD1. Looked up from germline, CDR1 is SQVTM and CDR2 is ANQGSEA. The CDR3 loop spans 12 amino acids. Trimming cost V 7 bases and J 8 bases; bases outside gene matches: 3. The CDR3 is CSARTGDSPLHF. CDR3 sequence (DNA): TGCAGCGCAAGGACAGGGGATTCACCCCTCCACTTT.

The chain joins TRBV5-4 to TRBJ1-3; TRBD1 might be the D (6 bases). V lost 7 bases and J 4 bases, leaving 15 bases between the germline ends. The CDR3 extends over 14 amino acids. Germline V CDR1 and CDR2: SGHNT, YYREEE (reference sequence). CDR3: CASFRTGNGNTIYF. CDR3 coding DNA: TGTGCCAGCTTCCGTACAGGGAACGGAAACACCATATATTTT.

V and J are TRBV28 and TRBJ1-2, with unresolved D. Between the trimmed V and J ends, which lost 5 bases and 5 bases, there was a span of 15 bases. Per the germline V gene, CDR1 is MDHEN and CDR2 is SYDVKM. CDR3 length: 14 amino acids. This CDR3 is CASSTPTWSYGYTF. The CDR3 bases are TGTGCCAGCAGTACCCCTACATGGAGTTATGGCTACACCTTC.

This clone was detected once. The chain is built from TRBV12-3 or TRBV12-4 and TRBJ2-1; D uncertain. The CDR3 is 12 amino acids. Trimming left V 1 base short and J 13 bases short, with 11 bases between. The CDR3 loop reads CASSLENGFQFF. CDR3 sequence (DNA): TGTGCCAGCAGTTTAGAAAATGGCTTTCAGTTCTTC.

This chain connects TRBV10-3 to TRBJ1-6, with D perhaps matching TRBD1 (5 bases). The CDR3 extends over 13 amino acids. CDR1 is ENHRY, CDR2 SYGVKD, per germline. V was clipped by 7 bases and J by 10 bases, with 14 bases between them. CDR3 coding DNA: TGTGCCATCACGGGGGAGACCGGATCACCCCTCCACTTT. Its translation: CAITGETGSPLHF.

V gene TRBV28 combines with J gene TRBJ1-4; D uncertain. The CDR3 spans 14 residues. V was pared by 5 bases and J by 7 bases, with 14 bases between. Germline loops: CDR1 MDHEN, CDR2 SYDVKM. CDR3 nucleotides: TGTGCCAGCAGTCCCCCGGGTCGGGGTGAAAAACTGTTTTTT. Amino acids: CASSPPGRGEKLFF.

The chain recombines TRBV11-2 with TRBJ1-6; a weak D match, TRBD1 (6 bases). The ends were cut back, 1 base at V and 7 bases at J, with 8 bases in the middle. Germline CDR1 and CDR2: SGHAT and FQNNGV. The CDR3 is made up of 14 amino acids. For the CDR3, the DNA is TGTGCCAGCAGCTTAGGCAGGGGAAATTCACCCCTCCACTTT. Translating it yields CASSLGRGNSPLHF.

V is TRBV28 and J is TRBJ1-3, with 11 bases identical to TRBD1. The length of the CDR3 is 19 residues. V lost 4 bases to trimming and J lost 1 base; unmatched junction nucleotides: 12. Germline V gene data show CDR1 as MDHEN and CDR2 as SYDVKM. CDR3 DNA sequence: TGTGCCAGCAGTTCCCTGGGACAGGGGGAAAGAACGTCTGGAAACACCATATATTTT. The encoded protein is CASSSLGQGERTSGNTIYF.

The chain joins TRBV27 to TRBJ2-3, with 9 bases matching TRBD2. The CDR3 is 16 residues long. The J segment lost 3 bases and the V segment lost 7 bases, leaving 11 bases of the junction unmatched. From germline, CDR1 is MNHEY and CDR2 SMNVEV (reference sequence). CDR3 region: CASTPRLAGPTDTQYF. As DNA, the CDR3 is TGTGCCAGCACTCCTCGGCTAGCGGGGCCAACAGATACGCAGTATTTT.

On this clone itself: At one end, the junction sequence differs from germline, possibly due to a read error. This chain joins TRBV7-7 and TRBJ2-2; 13 bases fit TRBD2. Germline CDR1 and CDR2: SSHAT and FNYEAQ (reference sequence). The CDR3 consists of 17 residues. The CDR3 DNA is TGTGCTAGCAGCCAGACTAGCGGGAGGCCCTACACCGGGGAGCTGTTTTTT. Translating it yields CASSQTSGRPYTGELFF. Supplemented by reference TRBV7-7 and TRBJ2-2, the full variable domain reads GAGVSQSPRYKVTKRGQDVTLRCDPISSHATLYWYQQALGQGPEFLTYFNYEAQPDKSGLPSDRFSAERPEGSISTLTIQRTEQRDSAMYRCASSQTSGRPYTGELFFGEGSRLTVL.

This chain links TRBV7-9 with TRBJ1-1, with 7 bases lining up with TRBD1. CDR3 length: 14 residues. CDR1 and CDR2 (germline): SEHNR, FQNEAQ (reference sequence). With V trimmed by 3 bases and J by 1 base, 2 bases remained unmatched. CDR3 nucleotide sequence: TGTGCCAGCAGCTTTACAGGGGCGAACACTGAAGCTTTCTTT. Encoded protein: CASSFTGANTEAFF.

The chain employs TRBV5-8 and TRBJ1-5; D not resolved. In germline, CDR1 is SGHTS, CDR2 YDEGEE. The CDR3 length is 17 residues. V was pared by 1 base and J by 2 bases, with 16 bases between. The CDR3 is CASSLRLPKSGNQPQHF. CDR3 DNA sequence: TGTGCCAGCAGCTTGCGGTTGCCGAAATCGGGCAATCAGCCCCAGCATTTT. Together with reference TRBV5-8 and TRBJ1-5, the CDR3 gives the full variable domain: EAGVTQSPTHLIKTRGQQATLRCSPISGHTSVYWYQQALGLGLQFLLWYDEGEERNRGNFPPRFSGRQFPNYSSELNVNALELEDSALYLCASSLRLPKSGNQPQHFGDGTRLSIL.